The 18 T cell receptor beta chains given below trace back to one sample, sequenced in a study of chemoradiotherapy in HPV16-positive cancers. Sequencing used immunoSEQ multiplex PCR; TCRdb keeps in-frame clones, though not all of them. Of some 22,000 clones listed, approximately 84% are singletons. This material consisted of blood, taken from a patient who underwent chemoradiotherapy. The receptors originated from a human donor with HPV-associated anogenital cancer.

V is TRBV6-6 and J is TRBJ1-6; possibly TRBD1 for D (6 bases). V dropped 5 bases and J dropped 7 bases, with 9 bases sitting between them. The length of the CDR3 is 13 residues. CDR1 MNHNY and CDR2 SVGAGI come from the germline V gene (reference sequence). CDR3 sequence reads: CASSRGQNSPLHF. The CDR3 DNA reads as TGTGCCAGCAGTCGCGGACAGAATTCACCCCTCCACTTT.

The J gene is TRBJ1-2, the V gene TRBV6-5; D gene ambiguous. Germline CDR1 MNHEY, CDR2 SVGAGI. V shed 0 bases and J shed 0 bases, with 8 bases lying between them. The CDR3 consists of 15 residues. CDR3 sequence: CASSYSRATNYGYTF. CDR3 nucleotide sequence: TGTGCCAGCAGTTACTCGCGGGCAACTAACTATGGCTACACCTTC.

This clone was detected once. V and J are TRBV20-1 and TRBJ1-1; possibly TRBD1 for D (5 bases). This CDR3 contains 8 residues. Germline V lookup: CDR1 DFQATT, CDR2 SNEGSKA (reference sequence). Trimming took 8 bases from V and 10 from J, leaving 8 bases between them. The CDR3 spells CSPGGAFF. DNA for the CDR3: TGCAGTCCCGGGGGAGCTTTCTTT.

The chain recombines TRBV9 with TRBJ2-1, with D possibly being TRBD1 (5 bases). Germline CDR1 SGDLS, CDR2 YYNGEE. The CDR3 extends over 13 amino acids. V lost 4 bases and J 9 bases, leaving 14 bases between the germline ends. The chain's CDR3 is CASSPGPQGEQFF. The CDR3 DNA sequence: TGTGCCAGCAGCCCCGGCCCCCAGGGTGAGCAGTTCTTC.

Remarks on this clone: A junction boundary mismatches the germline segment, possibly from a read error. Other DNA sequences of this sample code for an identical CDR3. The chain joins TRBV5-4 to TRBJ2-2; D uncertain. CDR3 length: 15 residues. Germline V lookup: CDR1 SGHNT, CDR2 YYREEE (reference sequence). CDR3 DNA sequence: TGTGCTAGCAGCTTGAAAAGGGCAAACACCGGGGAGCTGTTTTTT. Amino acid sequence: CASSLKRANTGELFF.

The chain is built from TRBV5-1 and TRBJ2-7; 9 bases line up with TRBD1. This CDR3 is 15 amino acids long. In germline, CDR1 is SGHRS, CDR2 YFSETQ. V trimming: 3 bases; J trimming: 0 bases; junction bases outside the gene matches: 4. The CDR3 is CASSSATGGSYEQYF. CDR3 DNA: TGCGCCAGCAGCTCGGCGACAGGGGGCTCCTACGAGCAGTACTTC.

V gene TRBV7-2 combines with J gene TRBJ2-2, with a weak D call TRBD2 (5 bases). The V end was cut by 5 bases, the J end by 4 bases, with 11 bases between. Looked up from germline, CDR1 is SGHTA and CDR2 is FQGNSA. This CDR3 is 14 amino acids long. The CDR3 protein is CASSLERFTGELFF. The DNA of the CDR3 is TGTGCCAGCAGCCTGGAGCGGTTCACCGGGGAGCTGTTTTTT.

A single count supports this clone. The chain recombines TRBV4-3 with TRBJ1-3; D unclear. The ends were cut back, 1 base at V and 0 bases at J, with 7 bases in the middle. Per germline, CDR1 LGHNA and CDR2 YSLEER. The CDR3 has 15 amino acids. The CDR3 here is CASSQAPSSGNTIYF. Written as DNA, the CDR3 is TGCGCCAGCAGCCAAGCCCCAAGCTCTGGAAACACCATATATTTT.

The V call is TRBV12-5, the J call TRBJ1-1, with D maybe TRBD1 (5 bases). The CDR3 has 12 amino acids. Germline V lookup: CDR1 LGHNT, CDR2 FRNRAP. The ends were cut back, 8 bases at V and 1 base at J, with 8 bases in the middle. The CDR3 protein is CASRGGNTEAFF. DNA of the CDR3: TGTGCTAGTCGTGGGGGGAACACTGAAGCTTTCTTT.

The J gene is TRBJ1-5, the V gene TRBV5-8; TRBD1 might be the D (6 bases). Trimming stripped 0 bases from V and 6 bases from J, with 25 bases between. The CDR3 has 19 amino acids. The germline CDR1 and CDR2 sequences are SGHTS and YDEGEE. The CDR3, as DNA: TGTGCCAGCAGCTTGGGGTGGGGTCTGTTGGGGGCCGAAGGTCAGCCCCAGCATTTT. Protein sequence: CASSLGWGLLGAEGQPQHF.

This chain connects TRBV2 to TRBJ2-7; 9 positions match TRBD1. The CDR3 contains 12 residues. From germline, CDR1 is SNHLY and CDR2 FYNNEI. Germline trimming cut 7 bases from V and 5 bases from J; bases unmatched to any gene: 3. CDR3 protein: CASKRDRDEQYF. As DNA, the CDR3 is TGTGCCAGCAAGCGGGACAGGGACGAGCAGTACTTC.

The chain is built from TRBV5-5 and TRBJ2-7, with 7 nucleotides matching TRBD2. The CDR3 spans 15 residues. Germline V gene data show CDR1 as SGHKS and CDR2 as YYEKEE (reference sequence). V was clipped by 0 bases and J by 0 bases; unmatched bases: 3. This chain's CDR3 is CASSLASGSSYEQYF. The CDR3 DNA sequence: TGTGCCAGCAGCTTGGCTAGCGGAAGCTCCTACGAGCAGTACTTC.

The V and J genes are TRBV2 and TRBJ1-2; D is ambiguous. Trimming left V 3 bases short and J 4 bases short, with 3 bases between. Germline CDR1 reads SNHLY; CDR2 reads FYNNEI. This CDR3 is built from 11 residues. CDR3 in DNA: TGTGCCAGCAGTGATCTCTATGGCTACACCTTC. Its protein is CASSDLYGYTF.

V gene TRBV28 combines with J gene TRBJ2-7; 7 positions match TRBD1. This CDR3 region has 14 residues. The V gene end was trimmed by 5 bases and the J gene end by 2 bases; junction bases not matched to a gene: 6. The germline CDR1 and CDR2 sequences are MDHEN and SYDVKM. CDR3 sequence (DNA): TGTGCCAGCAGTCCCCAACAGGGGCCCTACGAGCAGTACTTC. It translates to CASSPQQGPYEQYF.

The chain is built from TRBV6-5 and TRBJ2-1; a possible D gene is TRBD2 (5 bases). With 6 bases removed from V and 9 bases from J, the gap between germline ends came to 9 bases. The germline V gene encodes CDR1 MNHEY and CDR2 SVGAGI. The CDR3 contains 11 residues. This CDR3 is CASSAEGEQFF. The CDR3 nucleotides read TGTGCCAGCAGCGCCGAGGGTGAGCAGTTCTTC.

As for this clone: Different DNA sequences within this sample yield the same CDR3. In DNA form, the CDR3 reads TGCGCCAGCACTCCCCATGGTGGGGCCTATTCTTACGAGCAGTACTTC. It yields the protein CASTPHGGAYSYEQYF. The V call is TRBV4-1, the J call TRBJ2-7; D is perhaps TRBD1 (5 bases). The length of the CDR3 is 16 residues. V was shortened by 7 bases and J by 4 bases, with 23 bases between the two germline ends. Germline V gives CDR1 MGHRA, CDR2 YSYEKL.

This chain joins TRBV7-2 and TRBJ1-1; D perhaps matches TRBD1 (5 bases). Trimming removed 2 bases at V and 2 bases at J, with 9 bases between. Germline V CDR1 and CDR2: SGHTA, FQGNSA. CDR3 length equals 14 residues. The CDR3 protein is CASSLTGGNTEAFF. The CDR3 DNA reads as TGTGCCAGCAGCTTAACAGGTGGCAACACTGAAGCTTTCTTT.

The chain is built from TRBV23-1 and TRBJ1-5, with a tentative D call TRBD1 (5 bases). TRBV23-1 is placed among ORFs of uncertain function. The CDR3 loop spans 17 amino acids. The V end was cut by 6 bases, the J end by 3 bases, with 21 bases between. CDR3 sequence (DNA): TGCGCCAGCAGCAACCCCCCGGGCGGGGCCCTCAATCAGCCCCAGCATTTT. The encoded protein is CASSNPPGGALNQPQHF.